Below are 9 T cell receptor beta chains sequenced from a single sample in a study of T-cell reconstitution after alpha-beta-depleted transplantation in children (TCRdb year 2016). According to the study, the label for this sample's treatment or condition signals: allogeneic hematopoietic cell transplantation with graft depleted of TCRalphabeta T cells and CD19 B cells. The method behind the library was PCR. Sequenced using an Illumina HiSeq 2500. Molecular barcoding was employed in the preparation of TCR libraries, with unique molecular identifiers being used to normalize TCRbeta repertoire quantification. The public reads were quality trimmed at Q25 with fastp and then assembled into clones with MiXCR by TCRdb, keeping productive beta chains. Each CDR3 protein appears once, grouped with its most common genes and DNA. Across this sample there are around 440,000 distinct CDR3 sequences, with 15% to 20% seen only once. The ten top clones hold over 25% of the sample.

The material sequenced was PBMCs, mostly from graft donor cells, taken 360 days after TCRalphabeta/CD19-depleted stem cell transplant. The source of these receptors is a boy under two years old who had a stem cell transplant for Wiskott-Aldrich syndrome, so the T cells may come from the graft donor.

This clonotype was counted ten times or more. The chain combines TRBV6-2 or TRBV6-3 with TRBJ2-5, with D hard to call. Trimming removed 6 bases at V and 1 base at J, with 6 bases between. The CDR3 length is 12 residues. CDR1 MNHEY and CDR2 SVGEGT come from the germline V gene. The CDR3 sequence: CASRGIQETQYF. As DNA, the CDR3 is TGTGCCAGCAGGGGGATCCAAGAGACCCAGTACTTC.

This clonotype was counted only a few times. J is TRBJ2-1 and V is TRBV11-1; perhaps TRBD2 as D (6 bases). The germline CDR1 and CDR2 sequences are SGHAT and FQDESV (reference sequence). The CDR3 runs 18 residues. The V end lost 5 bases, the J end lost 0 bases, and 20 bases lay between the germline ends. DNA for the CDR3: TGTGCCAGCAGCCCCGTAGCGGTTGCCGGGGGCTCCTACAATGAGCAGTTCTTC. Translated: CASSPVAVAGGSYNEQFF.

This clonotype was recorded many times. The chain recombines TRBV12-3 or TRBV12-4 with TRBJ2-7; 7 nucleotides match TRBD2. V lost 4 bases, J lost 3 bases, and 6 bases stayed unmatched. This CDR3 is built from 14 residues. This chain's CDR3 is CASSWGGIYYEQYF. DNA of the CDR3: TGTGCCAGCAGTTGGGGAGGGATATACTACGAGCAGTACTTC.

J is TRBJ2-7 and V is TRBV5-1; 10 nucleotides align to TRBD1. The CDR3 runs 13 residues. The trim removed 5 bases at V and 6 bases at J, leaving 5 bases unmatched. CDR1 is SGHRS and CDR2 is YFSETQ in the germline V gene. The CDR3 nucleotides read TGCGCCAGCAGTTCCGGGACAGGGGTCGAGCAGTACTTC. This sequence encodes CASSSGTGVEQYF.

This clonotype appeared a few times. V and J are TRBV20-1 and TRBJ2-3; the match to TRBD2 covers 15 bases. The CDR3 covers 19 residues. V shed 3 bases, J shed 3 bases, and the junction held 13 bases outside the gene matches. Germline V gene data show CDR1 as DFQATT and CDR2 as SNEGSKA (reference sequence). The CDR3 DNA follows: TGCAGTGCTAGCCGACCATTCTCCGGGACTAGCGGGAGGACAGATACGCAGTATTTT. Translated, it gives CSASRPFSGTSGRTDTQYF.

The chain links TRBV5-1 to TRBJ2-7; 10 bases are shared with TRBD1. Germline CDR1 reads SGHRS; CDR2 reads YFSETQ. The CDR3 spans 15 residues. V shed 1 base and J 4 bases; nucleotides not matched to a gene: 5. The CDR3: CASSLNRDRGYEQYF. The CDR3 DNA sequence: TGCGCCAGCAGCTTGAACCGGGACAGGGGATACGAGCAGTACTTC.

The chain recombines TRBV14 with TRBJ2-1, with a possible D match to TRBD1 (5 bases). V was cut by 0 bases and J by 4 bases, with 19 bases left in between. The CDR3 loop spans 18 amino acids. CDR1 and CDR2 (germline): SGHDN, FVKESK. CDR3 bases: TGTGCCAGCAGCCAAGATCTTGTCTTCGCGACAGTATACAATGAGCAGTTCTTC. Translated, it gives CASSQDLVFATVYNEQFF.

J is TRBJ2-7 and V is TRBV6-1, with D uncertain. Per the germline V gene, CDR1 is MNHNS and CDR2 is SASEGT. V shed 7 bases and J shed 5 bases, with 12 bases lying between them. This CDR3 is built from 12 residues. CDR3 amino acids: CASTRGENEQYF. DNA of the CDR3: TGTGCCAGCACCCGCGGCGAGAACGAGCAGTACTTC.

This clonotype turned up a few times. In DNA form, the CDR3 reads TGCAGCGTTGACACGCGTCTGGGGTACAATGAGCAGTTCTTC. Translating it yields CSVDTRLGYNEQFF. This chain uses TRBV29-1 with TRBJ2-1; the D is unclear. The CDR3 length is 14 residues. V was pared by 3 bases and J by 4 bases, with 13 bases between. Germline V gives CDR1 SQVTM, CDR2 ANQGSEA.